Listed below are T cell receptor beta chains from one sample, sequenced in a study of immune characterization of retroperitoneal liposarcoma. TCRdb used MiXCR to reprocess the PCR reads, holding one entry per CDR3 protein. The sample lists nearly 2,000 distinct CDR3 sequences; less than 30% were seen once. The sequenced sample consisted of tumor tissue. The receptor set was obtained from a female donor with retroperitoneal liposarcoma. CDR3s include the opening cysteine and the closing phenylalanine or tryptophan. A D gene is named only where the DNA matches it firmly. Size tells how often a clone was seen (once, few, many) or the class of an expanded clone, and some rows leave it out.

v_call: TRBV6-1
clone_size: NA
d_call: TRBD1
j_call: TRBJ2-1
cdr3_nt: TGTGCCAGCAGTGAAGGACAGGGGGCATACGAGCAGTTCTTC
cdr3_aa: CASSEGQGAYEQFF

v_call: TRBV6-6
clone_size: medium-sized
d_call: NA
j_call: TRBJ2-1
cdr3_nt: TGTGCCAGCAGACTCATCGGGACTGACAATGAGCAGTTCTTC
cdr3_aa: CASRLIGTDNEQFF

v_call: TRBV27
clone_size: medium-sized
d_call: TRBD1
j_call: TRBJ1-5
cdr3_nt: TGTGCCAGCAGTTTATCTTGGACAGGCCATCAGCCCCAGCATTTT
cdr3_aa: CASSLSWTGHQPQHF

v_call: TRBV12-3/TRBV12-4
clone_size: large
d_call: TRBD2
j_call: TRBJ2-1
cdr3_nt: TGTGCCAGCAGTTTACTAGCGGGAGACAATGAGCAGTTCTTC
cdr3_aa: CASSLLAGDNEQFF

v_call: TRBV7-2
clone_size: few
d_call: NA
j_call: TRBJ2-3
cdr3_nt: TGTGCCAGCAGCCCAAGCCCAACCGTTAGCACAGATACGCAGTATTTT
cdr3_aa: CASSPSPTVSTDTQYF

v_call: TRBV11-3
clone_size: NA
d_call: TRBD2
j_call: TRBJ2-7
cdr3_nt: TGTGCCAGCAGCTTAGATCGGGCCGGGGGACTAGCGAGACCAAAGACCTACGAGCAGTACTTC
cdr3_aa: CASSLDRAGGLARPKTYEQYF

v_call: TRBV6-1
clone_size: few
d_call: TRBD2
j_call: TRBJ2-1
cdr3_nt: TGTGCCAGCAGCAATAGGCTTCGGACTAGCGTCTACAATGAGCAGTTCTTC
cdr3_aa: CASSNRLRTSVYNEQFF

v_call: TRBV7-2
clone_size: medium-sized
d_call: NA
j_call: TRBJ2-1
cdr3_nt: TGTGCCAGCAGCTTAAGAGAGACCCAGTTCTTC
cdr3_aa: CASSLRETQFF

v_call: TRBV7-6
clone_size: once
d_call: NA
j_call: TRBJ2-6
cdr3_nt: TGTGCCAGCAGCTTTACTGCATCTGGGGCCAACGTCCTGACTTTC
cdr3_aa: CASSFTASGANVLTF

v_call: TRBV6-5
clone_size: NA
d_call: TRBD1
j_call: TRBJ1-2
cdr3_nt: TGTGCCAGCAGCTCCGGACAGGAATCGAACTATGGCTACACCTTC
cdr3_aa: CASSSGQESNYGYTF

v_call: TRBV4-1
clone_size: NA
d_call: NA
j_call: TRBJ1-1
cdr3_nt: TGCGCCAGCAGCCGAGACTCAGGGGAAGGGTTCACTGAAGCTTTCTTT
cdr3_aa: CASSRDSGEGFTEAFF

v_call: TRBV7-2
clone_size: medium-sized
d_call: TRBD1
j_call: TRBJ2-1
cdr3_nt: TGTGCCAGCAGCGCACACAGGGGGCGGGATAATGAGCAGTTCTTC
cdr3_aa: CASSAHRGRDNEQFF

v_call: TRBV11-2
clone_size: NA
d_call: TRBD1
j_call: TRBJ2-5
cdr3_nt: TGTGCCAGCAGCCCGGGACAGGCGCTAAAAGAGACCCAGTACTTC
cdr3_aa: CASSPGQALKETQYF

v_call: TRBV7-8
clone_size: medium-sized
d_call: NA
j_call: TRBJ2-1
cdr3_nt: TGTGCCAGCAGCTTAGCTCCCACAGGTACCTACGAGCAGTTCTTC
cdr3_aa: CASSLAPTGTYEQFF

v_call: TRBV11-3
clone_size: medium-sized
d_call: TRBD2
j_call: TRBJ2-7
cdr3_nt: TGTGCCAGCAGCTTAATCGGACTAGCGGGAGGGAATGAGCAGTACTTC
cdr3_aa: CASSLIGLAGGNEQYF

v_call: TRBV6-4
clone_size: NA
d_call: TRBD2
j_call: TRBJ2-2
cdr3_nt: TGTGCCAGCTCAGAGCGGGACGGGGACACCGGGGAGCTGTTTTTT
cdr3_aa: CASSERDGDTGELFF

v_call: TRBV27
clone_size: medium-sized
d_call: TRBD1
j_call: TRBJ1-2
cdr3_nt: TGTGCCAGCAGTACCGGGACAGACAAGGGGATCTATGGCTACACCTTC
cdr3_aa: CASSTGTDKGIYGYTF

v_call: TRBV27
clone_size: medium-sized
d_call: TRBD2
j_call: TRBJ2-3
cdr3_nt: TGTGCCAGCAGTACATCCTGGTCTAGCGGGAGTATGTATACGCAGTATTTT
cdr3_aa: CASSTSWSSGSMYTQYF

v_call: TRBV7-4
clone_size: NA
d_call: NA
j_call: TRBJ2-1
cdr3_nt: TGTGCCAGCAGCCCGGGTGCGAGGAGCTCCTACAATGAGCAGTTCTTC
cdr3_aa: CASSPGARSSYNEQFF

v_call: TRBV7-2
clone_size: large
d_call: TRBD1
j_call: TRBJ2-1
cdr3_nt: TGTGCCAGCAGCTGGGACAGGGGGCAATACGAGCAGTTCTTC
cdr3_aa: CASSWDRGQYEQFF

v_call: TRBV7-4
clone_size: NA
d_call: NA
j_call: TRBJ2-7
cdr3_nt: TGTGCCAGCAGTTACCGGGCCCAGAGCTCCTACGAGCAGTACTTC
cdr3_aa: CASSYRAQSSYEQYF

v_call: TRBV4-1
clone_size: NA
d_call: NA
j_call: TRBJ2-1
cdr3_nt: TGCGCCAGCAGCCAAGCCGCCTTACTAGTGGCTGGTTTCGATGAGCAGTTCTTC
cdr3_aa: CASSQAALLVAGFDEQFF

v_call: TRBV12-3/TRBV12-4
clone_size: NA
d_call: TRBD1
j_call: TRBJ2-1
cdr3_nt: TGTGCCAGCACCGTAGGGGGCAGGTCCTACAATGAGCAGTTCTTC
cdr3_aa: CASTVGGRSYNEQFF

v_call: TRBV27
clone_size: many
d_call: NA
j_call: TRBJ1-2
cdr3_nt: TGTGCCAGCAGTTCGACCGGACAGCCCCGCTATGGCTACACCTTC
cdr3_aa: CASSSTGQPRYGYTF